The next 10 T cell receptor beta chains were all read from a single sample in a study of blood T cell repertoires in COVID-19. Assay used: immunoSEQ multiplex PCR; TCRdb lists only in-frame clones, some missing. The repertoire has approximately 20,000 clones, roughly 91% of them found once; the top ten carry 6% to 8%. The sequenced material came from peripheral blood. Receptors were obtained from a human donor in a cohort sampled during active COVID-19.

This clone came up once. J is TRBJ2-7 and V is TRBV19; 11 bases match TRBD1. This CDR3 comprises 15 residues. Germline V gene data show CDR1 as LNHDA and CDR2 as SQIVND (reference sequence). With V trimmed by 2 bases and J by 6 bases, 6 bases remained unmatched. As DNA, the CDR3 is TGTGCCAGTAGTATACGGACAGGGGGCGCGGCCGAGCAGTACTTC. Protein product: CASSIRTGGAAEQYF.

The CDR3 loop reads CASNAGANTGELFF. The CDR3 DNA follows: TGTGCCAGTAACGCGGGGGCGAACACCGGGGAGCTGTTTTTT. This rearrangement joins TRBV19 to TRBJ2-2, with TRBD2 matching over 7 bases. There are 14 residues in the CDR3. With 7 bases clipped from V and 0 bases from J, the junction kept 2 bases outside the gene matches. Germline V gives CDR1 LNHDA, CDR2 SQIVND (reference sequence).

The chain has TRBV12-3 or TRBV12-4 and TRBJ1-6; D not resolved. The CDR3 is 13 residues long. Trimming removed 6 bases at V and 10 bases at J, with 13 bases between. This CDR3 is CASSLKEGSPLHF. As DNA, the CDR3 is TGTGCCAGCAGCTTGAAAGAGGGATCACCCCTCCACTTT.

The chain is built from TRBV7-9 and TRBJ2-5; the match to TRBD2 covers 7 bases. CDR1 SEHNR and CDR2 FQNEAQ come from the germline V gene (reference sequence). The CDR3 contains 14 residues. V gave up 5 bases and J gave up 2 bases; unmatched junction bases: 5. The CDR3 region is CASSPGLEQETQYF. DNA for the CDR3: TGTGCCAGCAGCCCTGGACTAGAACAAGAGACCCAGTACTTC.

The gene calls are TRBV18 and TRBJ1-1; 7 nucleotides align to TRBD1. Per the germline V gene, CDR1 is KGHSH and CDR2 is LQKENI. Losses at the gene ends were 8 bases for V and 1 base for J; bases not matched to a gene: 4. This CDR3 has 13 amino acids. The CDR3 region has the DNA TGTGCCAGCGCCGGACAGGCGAACACTGAAGCTTTCTTT. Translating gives CASAGQANTEAFF.

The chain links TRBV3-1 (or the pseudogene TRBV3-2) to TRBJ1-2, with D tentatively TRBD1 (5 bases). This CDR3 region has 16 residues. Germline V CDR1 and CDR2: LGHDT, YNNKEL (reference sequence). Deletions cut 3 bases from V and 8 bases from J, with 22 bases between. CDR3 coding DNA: TGTGCCAGCAGCCAGTCAAACTGGCAGGGACTCAAAGGCTACACCTTC. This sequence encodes CASSQSNWQGLKGYTF.

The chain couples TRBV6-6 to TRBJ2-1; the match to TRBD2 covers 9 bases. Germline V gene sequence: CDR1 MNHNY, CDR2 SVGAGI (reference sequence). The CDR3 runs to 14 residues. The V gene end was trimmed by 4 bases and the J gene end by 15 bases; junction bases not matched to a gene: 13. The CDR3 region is CASSSSRASGDLFF. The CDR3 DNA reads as TGTGCCAGCAGTTCCTCGAGGGCTAGCGGGGACTTGTTCTTC.

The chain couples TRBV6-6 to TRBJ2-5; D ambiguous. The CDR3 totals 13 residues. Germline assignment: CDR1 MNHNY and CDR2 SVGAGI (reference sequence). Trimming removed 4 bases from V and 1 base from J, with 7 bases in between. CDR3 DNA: TGTGCCAGCAGTTCCCCGGTCCAAGAGACCCAGTACTTC. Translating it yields CASSSPVQETQYF.

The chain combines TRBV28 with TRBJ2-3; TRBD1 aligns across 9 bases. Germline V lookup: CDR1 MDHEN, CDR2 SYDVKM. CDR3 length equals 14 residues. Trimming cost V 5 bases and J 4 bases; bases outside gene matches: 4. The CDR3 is CASSTRTGADTQYF. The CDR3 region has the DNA TGTGCCAGCAGTACTCGGACAGGGGCAGATACGCAGTATTTT.

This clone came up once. The CDR3 nucleotides are TGTGCCACCAGCAGGACGACAGGGCCGGTTCAGCCCCAGCATTTT. This sequence encodes CATSRTTGPVQPQHF. This chain joins TRBV15 and TRBJ1-5; 7 nucleotides match TRBD1. CDR1 is LNHNV and CDR2 is YYDKDF in the germline V gene (reference sequence). The CDR3 loop spans 15 amino acids. Unmatched junction bases numbered 8, after V lost 3 bases and J lost 6 bases.